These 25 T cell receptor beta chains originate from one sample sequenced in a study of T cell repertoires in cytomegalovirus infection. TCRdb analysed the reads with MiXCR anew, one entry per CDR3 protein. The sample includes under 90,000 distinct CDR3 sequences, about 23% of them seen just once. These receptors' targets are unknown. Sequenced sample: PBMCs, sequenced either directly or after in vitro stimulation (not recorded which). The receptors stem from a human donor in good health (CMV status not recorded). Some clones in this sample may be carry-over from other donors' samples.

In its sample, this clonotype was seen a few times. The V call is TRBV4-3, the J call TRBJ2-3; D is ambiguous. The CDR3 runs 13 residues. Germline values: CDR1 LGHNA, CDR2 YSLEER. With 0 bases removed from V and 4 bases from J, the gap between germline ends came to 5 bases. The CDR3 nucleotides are TGCGCCAGCAGCCAAGACCTAGCAGATACGCAGTATTTT. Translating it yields CASSQDLADTQYF.

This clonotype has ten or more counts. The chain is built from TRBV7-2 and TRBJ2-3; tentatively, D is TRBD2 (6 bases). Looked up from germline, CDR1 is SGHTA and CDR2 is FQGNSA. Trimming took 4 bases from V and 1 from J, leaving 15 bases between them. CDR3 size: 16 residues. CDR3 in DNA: TGTGCCAGCAGCTGGAGGGCTCCCATTGGCACAGATACGCAGTATTTT. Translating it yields CASSWRAPIGTDTQYF.

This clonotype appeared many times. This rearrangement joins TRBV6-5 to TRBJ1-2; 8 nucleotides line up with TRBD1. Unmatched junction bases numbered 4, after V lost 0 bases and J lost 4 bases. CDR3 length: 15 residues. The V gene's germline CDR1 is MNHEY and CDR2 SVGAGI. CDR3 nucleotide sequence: TGTGCCAGCAGTTACTCGGACAGGGCTGGCTATGGCTACACCTTC. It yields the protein CASSYSDRAGYGYTF.

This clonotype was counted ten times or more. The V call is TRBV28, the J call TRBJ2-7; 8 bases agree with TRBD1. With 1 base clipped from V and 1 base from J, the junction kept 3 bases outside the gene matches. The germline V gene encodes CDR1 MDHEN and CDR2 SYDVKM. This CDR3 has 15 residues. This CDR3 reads CASSLSGQGSYEQYF. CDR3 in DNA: TGTGCCAGCAGTTTATCCGGACAGGGATCCTACGAGCAGTACTTC.

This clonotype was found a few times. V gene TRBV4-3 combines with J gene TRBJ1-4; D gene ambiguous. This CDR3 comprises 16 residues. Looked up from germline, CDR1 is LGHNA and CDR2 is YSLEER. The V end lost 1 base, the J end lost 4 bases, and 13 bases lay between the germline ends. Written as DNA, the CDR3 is TGCGCCAGCAGCCAAGTCAACCCTCCCGTTAATGAAAAACTGTTTTTT. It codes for CASSQVNPPVNEKLFF.

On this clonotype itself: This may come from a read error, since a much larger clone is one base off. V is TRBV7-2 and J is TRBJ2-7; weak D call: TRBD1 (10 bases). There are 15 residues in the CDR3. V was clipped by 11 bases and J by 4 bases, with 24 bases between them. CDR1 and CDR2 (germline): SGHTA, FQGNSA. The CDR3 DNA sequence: TGTGCCGGCGGGGGGGGGACAGGGGAATGGTACGAGCAGTACTTC. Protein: CAGGGGTGEWYEQYF.

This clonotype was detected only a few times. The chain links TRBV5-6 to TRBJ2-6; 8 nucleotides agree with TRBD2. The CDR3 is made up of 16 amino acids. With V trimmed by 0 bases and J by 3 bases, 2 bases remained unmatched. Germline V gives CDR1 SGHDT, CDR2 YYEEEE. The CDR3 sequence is CASSLDSGIGANVLTF. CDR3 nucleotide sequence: TGTGCCAGCAGCTTGGATAGCGGGATTGGGGCCAACGTCCTGACTTTC.

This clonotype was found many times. The CDR3 loop is CASSLPGGTGELFF. The CDR3 DNA follows: TGTGCCAGCAGCTTACCAGGAGGTACCGGGGAGCTGTTTTTT. The V gene is TRBV7-3, the J gene TRBJ2-2, with a possible D match to TRBD2 (5 bases). CDR1 and CDR2 from the germline V gene are SGHTA and FQGTGA. This CDR3 has 14 amino acids. V was clipped by 2 bases and J by 5 bases, with 9 bases between them.

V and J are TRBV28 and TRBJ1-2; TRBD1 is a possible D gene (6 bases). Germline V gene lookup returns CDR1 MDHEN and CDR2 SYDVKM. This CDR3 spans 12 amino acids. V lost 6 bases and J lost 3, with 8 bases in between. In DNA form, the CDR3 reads TGTGCCAGCAGGGAGGGGGACTATGGCTACACCTTC. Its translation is CASREGDYGYTF.

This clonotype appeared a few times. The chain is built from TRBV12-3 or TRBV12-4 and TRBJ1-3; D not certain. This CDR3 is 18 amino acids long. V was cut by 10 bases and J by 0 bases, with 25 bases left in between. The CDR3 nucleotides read TGTGCCACCTATTTCGGTACCGGACCATGGTTCTCTGGAAACACCATATATTTT. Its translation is CATYFGTGPWFSGNTIYF.

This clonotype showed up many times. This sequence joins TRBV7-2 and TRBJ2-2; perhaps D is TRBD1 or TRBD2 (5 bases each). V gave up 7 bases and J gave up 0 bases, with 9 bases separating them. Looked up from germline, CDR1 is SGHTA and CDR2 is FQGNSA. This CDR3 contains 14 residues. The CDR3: CASNTGPNTGELFF. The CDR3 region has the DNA TGTGCCAGCAACACGGGACCGAACACCGGGGAGCTGTTTTTT.

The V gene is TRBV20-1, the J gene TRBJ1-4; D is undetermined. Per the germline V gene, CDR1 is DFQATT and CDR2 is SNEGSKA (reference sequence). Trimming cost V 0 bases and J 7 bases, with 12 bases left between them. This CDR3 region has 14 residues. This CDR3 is CSARDSGGGEKLFF. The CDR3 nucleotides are TGCAGTGCTAGAGATTCCGGCGGTGGTGAAAAACTGTTTTTT.

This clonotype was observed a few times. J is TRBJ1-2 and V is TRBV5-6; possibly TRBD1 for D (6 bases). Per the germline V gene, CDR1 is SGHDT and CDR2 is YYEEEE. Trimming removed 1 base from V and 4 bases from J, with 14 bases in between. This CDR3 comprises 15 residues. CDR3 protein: CASSLRHRVRYGYTF. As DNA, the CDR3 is TGTGCCAGCAGCTTGCGGCACAGGGTGCGCTATGGCTACACCTTC.

The CDR3 nucleotides read TGTGCCAGCAGATCCCCCGGAGCCAGCTATGGCTACACCTTC. Its protein is CASRSPGASYGYTF. The rearrangement joins TRBV6-2 or TRBV6-3 to TRBJ1-2; D remains ambiguous. The CDR3 sequence is 14 residues long. The V gene lost 6 bases and the J gene lost 4 bases, with 15 bases spanning the gap. Germline values: CDR1 MNHEY, CDR2 SVGEGT.

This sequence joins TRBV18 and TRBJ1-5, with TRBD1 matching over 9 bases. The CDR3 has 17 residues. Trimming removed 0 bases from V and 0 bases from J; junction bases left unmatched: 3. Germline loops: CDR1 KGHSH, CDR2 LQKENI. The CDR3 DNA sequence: TGTGCCAGCTCACCACCCGGGACAGGGCGTAGCAATCAGCCCCAGCATTTT. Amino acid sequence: CASSPPGTGRSNQPQHF.

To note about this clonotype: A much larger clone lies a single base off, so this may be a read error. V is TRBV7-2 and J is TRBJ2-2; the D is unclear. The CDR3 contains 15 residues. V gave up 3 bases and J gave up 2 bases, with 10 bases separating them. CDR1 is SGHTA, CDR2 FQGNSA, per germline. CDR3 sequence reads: CASSLGRRNTGELFF. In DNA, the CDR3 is TGTGCCAGCAGCTTGGGAAGACGAAACACCGGGGAGCTGTTTTTT.

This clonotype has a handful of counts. The CDR3, as DNA: TGCGCCAGCAGCCAAGAGGCCACCGGGGAGCTGTTTTTT. This codes for CASSQEATGELFF. The V and J genes are TRBV4-3 and TRBJ2-2; the D is unclear. The CDR3 extends over 13 amino acids. V lost 0 bases, J lost 4 bases, and 3 bases lay in between. The germline CDR1 and CDR2 sequences are LGHNA and YSLEER.

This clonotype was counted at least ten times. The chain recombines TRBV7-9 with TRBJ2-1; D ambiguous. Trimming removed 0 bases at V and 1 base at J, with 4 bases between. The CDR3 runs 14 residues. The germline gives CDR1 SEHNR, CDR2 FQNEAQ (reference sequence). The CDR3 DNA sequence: TGTGCCAGCAGCTTAGCGGGGTCCTACAATGAGCAGTTCTTC. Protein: CASSLAGSYNEQFF.

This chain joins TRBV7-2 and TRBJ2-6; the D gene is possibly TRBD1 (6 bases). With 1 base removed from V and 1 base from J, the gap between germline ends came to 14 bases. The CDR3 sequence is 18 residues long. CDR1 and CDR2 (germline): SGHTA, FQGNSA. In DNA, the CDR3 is TGTGCCAGCAGCTTAGTCCAGGGGTTAGGATCTGGGGCCAACGTCCTGACTTTC. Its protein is CASSLVQGLGSGANVLTF.

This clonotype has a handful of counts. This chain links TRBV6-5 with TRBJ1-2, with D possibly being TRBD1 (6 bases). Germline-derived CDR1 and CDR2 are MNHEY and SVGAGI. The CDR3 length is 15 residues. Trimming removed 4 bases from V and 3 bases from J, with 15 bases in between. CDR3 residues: CASSSLPGQHYGYTF. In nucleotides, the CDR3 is TGTGCCAGCAGTTCACTTCCTGGACAGCACTATGGCTACACCTTC.

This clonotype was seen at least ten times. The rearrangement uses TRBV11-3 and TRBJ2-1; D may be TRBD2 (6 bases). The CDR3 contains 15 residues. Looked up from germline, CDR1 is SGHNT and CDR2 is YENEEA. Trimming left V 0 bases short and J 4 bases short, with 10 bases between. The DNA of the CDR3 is TGTGCCAGCAGCTTAGATAGCGGTACTTACAATGAGCAGTTCTTC. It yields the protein CASSLDSGTYNEQFF.

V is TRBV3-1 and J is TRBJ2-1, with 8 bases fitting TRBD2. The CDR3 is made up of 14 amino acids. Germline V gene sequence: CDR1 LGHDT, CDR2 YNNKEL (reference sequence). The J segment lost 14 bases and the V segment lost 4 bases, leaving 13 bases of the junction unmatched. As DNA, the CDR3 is TGTGCCAGCAGCCCCTCCGGGTGGGGGACTAGGGAGTTCTTC. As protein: CASSPSGWGTREFF.

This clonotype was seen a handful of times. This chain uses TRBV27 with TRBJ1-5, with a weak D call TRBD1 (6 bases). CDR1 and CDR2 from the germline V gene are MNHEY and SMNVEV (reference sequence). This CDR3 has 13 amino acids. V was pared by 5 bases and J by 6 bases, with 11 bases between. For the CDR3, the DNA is TGTGCCAGCAGTCCAGGGGTGAGTCAGCCCCAGCATTTT. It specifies CASSPGVSQPQHF.

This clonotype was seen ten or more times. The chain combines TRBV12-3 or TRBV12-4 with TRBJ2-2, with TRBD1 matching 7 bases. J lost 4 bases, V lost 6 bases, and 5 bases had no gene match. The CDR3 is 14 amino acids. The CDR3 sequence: CASSLTGFTGELFF. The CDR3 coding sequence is TGTGCCAGCAGCTTGACAGGGTTCACCGGGGAGCTGTTTTTT.

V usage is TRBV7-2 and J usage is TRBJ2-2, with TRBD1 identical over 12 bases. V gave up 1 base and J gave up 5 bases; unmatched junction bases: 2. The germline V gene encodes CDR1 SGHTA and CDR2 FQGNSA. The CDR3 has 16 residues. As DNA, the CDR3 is TGTGCCAGCAGCTTAGGGGGACAGGGGGCTACCGGGGAGCTGTTTTTT. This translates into CASSLGGQGATGELFF.